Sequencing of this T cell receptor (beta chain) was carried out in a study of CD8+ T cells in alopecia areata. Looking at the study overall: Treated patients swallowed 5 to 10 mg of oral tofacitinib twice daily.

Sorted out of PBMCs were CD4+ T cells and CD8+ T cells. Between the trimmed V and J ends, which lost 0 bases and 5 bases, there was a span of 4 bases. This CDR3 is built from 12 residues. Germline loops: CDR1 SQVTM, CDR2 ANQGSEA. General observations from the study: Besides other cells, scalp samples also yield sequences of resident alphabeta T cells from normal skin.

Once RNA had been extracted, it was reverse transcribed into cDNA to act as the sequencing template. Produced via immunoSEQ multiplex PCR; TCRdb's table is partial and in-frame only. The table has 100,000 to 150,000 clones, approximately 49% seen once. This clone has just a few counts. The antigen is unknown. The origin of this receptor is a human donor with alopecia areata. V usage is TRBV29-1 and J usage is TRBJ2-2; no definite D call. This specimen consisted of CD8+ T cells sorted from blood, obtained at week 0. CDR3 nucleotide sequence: TGCAGCGTTGAAGAACCTACCGGGGAGCTGTTTTTT. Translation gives CSVEEPTGELFF.